This T cell receptor beta chain was observed in a study of blood T cells in healthy people across ages. In regard to this clonotype: Its antigen is currently unknown.

PCR was performed a second time for roughly 7 to 11 cycles using a sample-barcoded 5' primer and a J-beta primer mix. One entry per CDR3 protein results from TCRdb running MiXCR on the 5' RACE reads. The sample includes roughly 700,000 distinct CDR3 sequences, 45% to 50% of them seen just once. Points from the study as a whole: Roughly linear declines in TCR beta diversity per million T cells occurred with age.

Germline CDR1 reads MDHEN; CDR2 reads SYDVKM. The CDR3 is made up of 15 amino acids. V dropped 8 bases and J dropped 6; count of bases not matched to a gene: 12. Sequenced input: blood. The sequence came from a woman in her sixties or seventies in good health. The V and J genes are TRBV28 and TRBJ2-3; 9 positions agree with TRBD1. CDR3 sequence (DNA): TGTGCCAGCGGACCCCCGGGACAGGGCTTGGATACGCAGTATTTT. Translation gives CASGPPGQGLDTQYF.